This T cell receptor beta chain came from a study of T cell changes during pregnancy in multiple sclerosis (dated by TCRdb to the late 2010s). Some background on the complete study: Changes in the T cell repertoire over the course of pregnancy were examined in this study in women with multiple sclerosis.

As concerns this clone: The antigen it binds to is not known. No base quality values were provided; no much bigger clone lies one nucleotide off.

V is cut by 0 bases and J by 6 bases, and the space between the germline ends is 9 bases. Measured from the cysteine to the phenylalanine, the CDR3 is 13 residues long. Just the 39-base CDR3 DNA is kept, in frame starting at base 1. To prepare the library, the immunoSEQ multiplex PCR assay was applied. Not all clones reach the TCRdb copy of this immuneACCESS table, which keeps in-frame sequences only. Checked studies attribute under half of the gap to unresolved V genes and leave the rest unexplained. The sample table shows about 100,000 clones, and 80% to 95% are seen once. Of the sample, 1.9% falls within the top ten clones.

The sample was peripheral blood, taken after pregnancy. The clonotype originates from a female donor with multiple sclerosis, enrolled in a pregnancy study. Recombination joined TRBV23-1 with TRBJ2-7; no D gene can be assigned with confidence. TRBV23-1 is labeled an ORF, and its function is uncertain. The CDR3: CASSQSPGCEQYF. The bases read TGCGCCAGCAGTCAATCTCCCGGGTGCGAGCAGTACTTC.